A selection of T cell receptor beta chains follows, all from one sample in a study of shared clonotypes between healthy human individuals. Produced via immunoSEQ multiplex PCR; TCRdb's table is partial and in-frame only. The table has a few hundred thousand clones, over 60% seen once. Sample: memory CD4+ T cells sorted from blood. These receptors were collected from a young man in good health. CDR3s leave out the opening cysteine and the closing phenylalanine or tryptophan. The D gene is left open where the match is weak.

J,D,V,CDR3
TRBJ2-7,-,TRBV28,ASSEPHGRYEQY
TRBJ2-3,TRBD2,TRBV5-1,ASSSTSGRRSGTDTQY
TRBJ2-7,TRBD2,TRBV10-3,AISGASGIRYEQY
TRBJ2-3,-,TRBV6-5,ASRDSSTDTQY
TRBJ2-2,-,TRBV6-6,ASSQDKALNTGELF
TRBJ2-3,-,TRBV4-1,ASSRASTTDTQY
TRBJ2-3,TRBD2,TRBV2,ASSLAGPDTQY
TRBJ2-1,TRBD2,TRBV27,ASSPLAGVYNEQF
TRBJ1-2,-,TRBV28,ASSPASAGNYGYT
TRBJ1-2,-,TRBV18,ASSPPGTIYGYT
TRBJ1-1,-,TRBV15,ATSSGARAF
TRBJ2-7,-,TRBV23-1,ATGWGEQY
TRBJ2-1,TRBD2,TRBV7-6,ASSSRYSGSSYNEQF
TRBJ2-1,-,TRBV18,ASSPSRSNEQF
TRBJ2-7,TRBD2,TRBV27,ASSPRSGRATSSYEQY
TRBJ1-2,-,TRBV11-2,ASSSSRDTYYGYT
TRBJ2-6,-,TRBV2,ASKSGENSGANVLT
TRBJ2-3,TRBD2,TRBV11-2,ASSRPGLARPSTDTQY
TRBJ2-7,-,TRBV6-5,ASSYSGPGGGEQY
TRBJ1-1,-,TRBV7-7,ASSPSAGGTEAF
TRBJ2-5,-,TRBV18,ASSPPTVTETQY
TRBJ2-1,TRBD2,TRBV5-1,ASSFYQGAGFGANEQF
TRBJ2-7,-,TRBV9,ASSVGPKVAGYEQY
TRBJ1-1,TRBD1,TRBV14,ASSQEQGATEAF
TRBJ2-3,TRBD2,TRBV6-1,ASTAGTSVADTQY
TRBJ2-7,-,TRBV5-5,ASSLREGGYEQY
TRBJ2-7,-,TRBV6-5,ASSYRGSETEQY
TRBJ2-7,-,TRBV19,ASSRWSDPSYEQY
TRBJ2-5,-,TRBV7-2,ASSLGHKETQY
TRBJ2-1,-,TRBV6-4,ASSDVGSSYNEQF
TRBJ1-1,TRBD1,TRBV9,ASSVGGGARFTEAF
TRBJ1-4,-,TRBV7-2,ASSPDWTDEKLF
TRBJ2-6,TRBD1,TRBV9,ASSGKGATGANVLT
TRBJ2-1,-,TRBV5-1,ASSLPTNEQF
TRBJ1-2,-,TRBV19,ASSRPTEANYGYT
TRBJ2-2,TRBD1,TRBV5-1,ASSSKTGVGPGELF
TRBJ1-5,-,TRBV16,ASNRLGMAQH
TRBJ2-5,-,TRBV13,ASSWRKGARSSTQY
TRBJ2-1,-,TRBV6-5,ASSYRRGSYNEQF
TRBJ2-7,-,TRBV5-1,ASSLVEGLRAEQY